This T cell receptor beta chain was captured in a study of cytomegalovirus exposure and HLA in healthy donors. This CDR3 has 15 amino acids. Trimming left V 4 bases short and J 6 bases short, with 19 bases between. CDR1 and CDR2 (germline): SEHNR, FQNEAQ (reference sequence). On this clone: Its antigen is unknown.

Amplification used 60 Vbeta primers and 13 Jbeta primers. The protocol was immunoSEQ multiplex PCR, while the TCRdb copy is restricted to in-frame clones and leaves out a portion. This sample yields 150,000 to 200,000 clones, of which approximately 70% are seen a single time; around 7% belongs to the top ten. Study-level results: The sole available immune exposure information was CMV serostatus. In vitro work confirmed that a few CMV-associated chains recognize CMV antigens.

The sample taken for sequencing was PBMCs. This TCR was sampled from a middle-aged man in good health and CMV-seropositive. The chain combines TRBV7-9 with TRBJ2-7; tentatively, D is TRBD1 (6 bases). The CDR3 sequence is CASSSRSPGVGEQYF. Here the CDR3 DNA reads TGTGCCAGCAGCTCCCGATCCCCAGGGGTAGGCGAGCAGTACTTC.